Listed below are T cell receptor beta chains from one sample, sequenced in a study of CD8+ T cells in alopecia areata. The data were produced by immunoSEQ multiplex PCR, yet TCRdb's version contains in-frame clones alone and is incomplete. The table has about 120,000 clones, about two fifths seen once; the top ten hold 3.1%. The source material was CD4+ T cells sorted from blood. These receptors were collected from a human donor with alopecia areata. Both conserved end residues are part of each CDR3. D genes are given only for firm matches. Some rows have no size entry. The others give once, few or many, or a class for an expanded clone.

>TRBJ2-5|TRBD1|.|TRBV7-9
CASSQTGQGRETQYF
TGTGCCAGCAGCCAAACCGGACAGGGACGTGAGACCCAGTACTTC
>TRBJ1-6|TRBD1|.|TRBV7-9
CASSLGGTGNSPLHF
TGTGCCAGCAGCTTAGGAGGGACAGGGAACTCACCCCTCCACTTT
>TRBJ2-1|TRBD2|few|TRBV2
CASSERGRARVGSYNEQFF
TGTGCCAGCAGTGAACGCGGGAGAGCCCGGGTGGGGAGCTACAATGAGCAGTTCTTC
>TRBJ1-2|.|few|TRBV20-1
CSAVENYGYTF
TGCAGTGCTGTTGAGAACTATGGCTACACCTTC
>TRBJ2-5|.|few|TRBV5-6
CASRGGGKTQYF
TGTGCCAGCAGGGGAGGGGGAAAGACCCAGTACTTC
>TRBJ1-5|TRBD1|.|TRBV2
CASSAGGVKPQHF
TGTGCCAGCAGTGCAGGGGGCGTTAAGCCCCAGCATTTT
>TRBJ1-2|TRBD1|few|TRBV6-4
CASARSPGQSPDGYTF
TGTGCCAGCGCAAGATCGCCGGGACAGAGTCCCGATGGCTACACCTTC
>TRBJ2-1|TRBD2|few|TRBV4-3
CASSQATQRERANEQFF
TGCGCCAGCAGCCAGGCCACACAGCGGGAGAGGGCGAATGAGCAGTTCTTC
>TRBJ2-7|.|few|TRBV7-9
CASSLEDYSYEQYF
TGTGCCAGCAGCTTAGAGGACTACTCCTACGAGCAGTACTTC
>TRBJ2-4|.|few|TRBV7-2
CASGRDAAKNIQYF
TGTGCCAGCGGAAGGGACGCGGCCAAAAACATTCAGTACTTC
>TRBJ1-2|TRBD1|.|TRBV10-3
CAISPGQGSYGYTF
TGTGCCATCAGTCCGGGACAGGGTAGTTATGGCTACACCTTC
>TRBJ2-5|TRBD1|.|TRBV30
CAWSRDRVATQYF
TGTGCCTGGAGTAGGGACAGGGTAGCGACCCAGTACTTC
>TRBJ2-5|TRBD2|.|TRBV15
CATAKSSWSGSPETQYF
TGTGCCACAGCCAAGTCGTCGTGGAGCGGGAGCCCGGAGACCCAGTACTTC
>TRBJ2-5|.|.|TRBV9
CASSAREETQYF
TGTGCCAGCAGCGCCCGAGAAGAGACCCAGTACTTC
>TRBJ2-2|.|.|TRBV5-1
CASRSSTGLNTGELFF
TGCGCCAGCAGGAGTAGTACAGGGTTGAACACCGGGGAGCTGTTTTTT
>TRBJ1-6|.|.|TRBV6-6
CASSYAQGTPLHF
TGTGCCAGCAGTTACGCCCAGGGGACACCCCTCCACTTT
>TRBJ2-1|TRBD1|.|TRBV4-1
CASTHTGTGPNEQFF
TGCGCCAGCACCCATACCGGGACAGGCCCCAATGAGCAGTTCTTC
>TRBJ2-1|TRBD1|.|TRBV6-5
CASSPGQGAFKEQFF
TGTGCCAGCAGCCCGGGACAGGGGGCGTTTAAAGAGCAGTTCTTC
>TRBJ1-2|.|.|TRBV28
CASSLRLLYGYTF
TGTGCCAGCAGTTTAAGACTTCTCTATGGCTACACCTTC
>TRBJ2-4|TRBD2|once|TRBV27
CASSRGRPSGRANLHKNIQYF
TGTGCCAGCAGCCGAGGGCGACCTAGCGGGAGAGCTAATCTCCACAAAAACATTCAGTACTTC
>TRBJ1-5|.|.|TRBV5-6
CASSFRGRQPQHF
TGTGCCAGCAGCTTCAGGGGACGGCAGCCCCAGCATTTT
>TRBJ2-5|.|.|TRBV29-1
CSPLRGETQYF
TGCAGCCCGTTGAGGGGAGAGACCCAGTACTTC
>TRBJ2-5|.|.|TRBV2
CASSRDTRETQYF
TGTGCCAGCAGCCGGGACACCAGGGAGACCCAGTACTTC
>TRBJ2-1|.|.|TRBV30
CAWSVRSGYNEQFF
TGTGCCTGGAGTGTACGGTCCGGCTACAATGAGCAGTTCTTC
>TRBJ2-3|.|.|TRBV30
CAWSPAPGADTQYF
TGTGCCTGGAGTCCGGCCCCCGGCGCAGATACGCAGTATTTT
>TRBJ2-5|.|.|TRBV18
CASSPGSLETQYF
TGTGCCAGCTCACCTGGGAGTTTGGAGACCCAGTACTTC
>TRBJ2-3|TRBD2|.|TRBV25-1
CASGGREGHLDTQYF
TGTGCCAGCGGCGGGCGGGAGGGCCACCTAGATACGCAGTATTTT
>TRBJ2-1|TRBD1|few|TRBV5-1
CASSLEGQGGEQFF
TGCGCCAGCAGCTTGGAGGGACAGGGTGGTGAGCAGTTCTTC